Reported below is one T cell receptor beta chain. The antigen is not known. The CDR3 is 15 residues long. Trimming took 2 bases from V and 4 from J, leaving 12 bases between them. Germline loops: CDR1 SGHTA, CDR2 FQGNSA. TCRdb reanalysed the reads using MiXCR and keeps one entry per CDR3 protein. This table has around 570,000 distinct CDR3 sequences, about 39% appearing once. These data originate in a study of T cell repertoires in cytomegalovirus infection. Findings and limits, study-wide: The study identified carriers of CMV plus the relevant HLA from cumulative public TCR beta family frequency.

The V and J genes are TRBV7-2 and TRBJ2-1; possibly TRBD2 for D (7 bases). This specimen was cultured PBMCs, taken from culture after CMV antigen stimulation. The sequence came from a human donor in good health (CMV status not recorded). Some clones in this sample may be carry-over from other donors' samples. CDR3 sequence reads: CASSLSGGQYNEQFF. In DNA form, the CDR3 reads TGTGCCAGCAGCTTATCGGGGGGCCAATACAATGAGCAGTTCTTC.